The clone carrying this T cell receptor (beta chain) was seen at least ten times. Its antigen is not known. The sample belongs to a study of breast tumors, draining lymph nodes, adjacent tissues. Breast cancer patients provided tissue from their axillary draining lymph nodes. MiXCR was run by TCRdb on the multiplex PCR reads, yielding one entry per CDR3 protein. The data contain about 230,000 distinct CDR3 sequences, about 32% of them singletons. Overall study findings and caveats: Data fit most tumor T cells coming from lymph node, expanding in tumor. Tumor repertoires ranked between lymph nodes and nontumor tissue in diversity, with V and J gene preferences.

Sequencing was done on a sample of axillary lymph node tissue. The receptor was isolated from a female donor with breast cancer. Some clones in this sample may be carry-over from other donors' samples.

The CDR3 DNA reads TGTGCCAGCAGCGCCGGACTAGCGGAGACCGGGGAGCTGTTTTTT. Its translation: CASSAGLAETGELFF. The chain recombines TRBV9 with TRBJ2-2; 10 bases map to TRBD2. V gave up 3 bases and J gave up 5 bases; unmatched junction bases: 4. The V gene's germline CDR1 is SGDLS and CDR2 YYNGEE. The CDR3 loop spans 15 amino acids.